This T cell receptor (beta chain) was captured in a study of graft-versus-host responses after intestinal transplantation. At the level of the study: Recipients had transplants, and these were multivisceral, liver-intestinal, or isolated intestinal. Study-level results: The marrow of recipients harbored GvH clones, and ileum or blood showed some of them first.

The length of the CDR3 is 13 residues. Trimming took 0 bases from V and 5 from J, leaving 8 bases between them. Germline values: CDR1 MNHNY, CDR2 SVGAGI (reference sequence). The protocol was immunoSEQ multiplex PCR, while the TCRdb copy is restricted to in-frame clones and leaves out a portion. The sample has roughly 16,000 clones, approximately 37% seen once. The culture paired roughly 200,000 irradiated violet-dye-labeled stimulators with roughly 200,000 CFSE-labeled responders. V is TRBV6-6 and J is TRBJ2-7; D is perhaps TRBD2 (5 bases). The sample consisted of alloreactive CD8+ T cells from a mixed lymphocyte reaction culture, taken before intestinal transplant. This sample's subset: CFSE-low proliferating T cells sorted from roughly six-day pre-transplant mixed lymphocyte reaction (GvH or HvG direction). The origin of this receptor is a human patient who received an intestinal transplant. This CDR3 reads CASSYSDWDEQYF. Here the CDR3 DNA reads TGTGCCAGCAGTTACTCGGACTGGGACGAGCAGTACTTC.